The 18 T cell receptor beta chains presented below share a single source sample, sequenced in a study of blood T cell repertoires in COVID-19. Profiled with immunoSEQ multiplex PCR; TCRdb holds only in-frame clones, not every one. This sample carries over 150,000 clones, less than 90% of them seen once, and the ten largest clones take 1.1%. Sequenced input: peripheral blood. These receptors all stem from a man aged 30 to 39 with acute or convalescent COVID-19.

A single count supports this clone. The V gene is TRBV19, the J gene TRBJ1-5, with D uncertain. This CDR3 contains 15 residues. Germline CDR1 is LNHDA and CDR2 is SQIVND (reference sequence). V lost 1 base, J lost 3 bases, and 10 bases lay in between. CDR3 in DNA: TGTGCCAGTAGTATAGTAGCCAGAGACAATCAGCCCCAGCATTTT. Protein product: CASSIVARDNQPQHF.

The chain has TRBV24-1 and TRBJ2-5; perhaps TRBD2 as D (5 bases). V gave up 3 bases and J gave up 4 bases, with 14 bases separating them. The germline CDR1 and CDR2 sequences are KGHDR and SFDVKD. The CDR3 has 15 residues. The CDR3 sequence: CATSDRIAGGETQYF. For the CDR3, the DNA is TGTGCCACCAGTGATCGGATTGCGGGCGGAGAGACCCAGTACTTC.

This chain links TRBV19 with TRBJ2-7; perhaps TRBD1 as D (6 bases). The germline V gene encodes CDR1 LNHDA and CDR2 SQIVND (reference sequence). The CDR3 length is 15 residues. V lost 1 base to trimming and J lost 3 bases, with 13 bases between them. CDR3 in amino acids: CASSIVPGHVYEQYF. The CDR3 DNA sequence: TGTGCCAGTAGTATAGTGCCGGGACACGTCTACGAGCAGTACTTC.

This clone was found once. This chain links TRBV5-4 with TRBJ2-5, with 11 bases fitting TRBD2. The germline V gene has CDR1 SGHNT and CDR2 YYREEE (reference sequence). J lost 3 bases, V lost 4 bases, and 5 bases had no gene match. This CDR3 has 15 residues. As DNA, the CDR3 is TGTGCCAGCAGCACAGGGGGACTAGCGGAAGAGACCCAGTACTTC. Protein: CASSTGGLAEETQYF.

This sequence joins TRBV7-3 and TRBJ1-6; TRBD1 might be the D (5 bases). V lost 3 bases, J lost 17 bases, and 23 bases lay in between. The CDR3 has 15 residues. Germline loops: CDR1 SGHTA, CDR2 FQGTGA. CDR3 protein: CASSFRGDSRVFIHF. Here the CDR3 DNA reads TGTGCCAGCAGCTTCCGCGGGGACTCCCGAGTTTTTATCCACTTT.

The rearrangement uses TRBV30 and TRBJ2-5; 10 nucleotides align to TRBD1. The CDR3 sequence is 17 residues long. J lost 4 bases, V lost 0 bases, and 11 bases had no gene match. Germline V gene lookup returns CDR1 GTSNPN and CDR2 SVGIG (reference sequence). CDR3 bases: TGTGCCTGGAGTGTAGGGACAGGGGTACATTATGGAGAGACCCAGTACTTC. It translates to CAWSVGTGVHYGETQYF. Combining the CDR3 with reference TRBV30 and TRBJ2-5 gives the whole variable domain SQTIHQWPATLVQPVGSPLSLECTVEGTSNPNLYWYRQAAGRGLQLLFYSVGIGQISSEVPQNLSASRPQDRQFILSSKKLLLSDSGFYLCAWSVGTGVHYGETQYFGPGTRLLVL.

This clone was observed once. The genes are TRBV7-8 and TRBJ2-7, with 11 bases lining up with TRBD2. The trim removed 5 bases at V and 3 bases at J, leaving 9 bases unmatched. The V gene's germline CDR1 is SGHVS and CDR2 FQNEAQ. This CDR3 is 16 amino acids long. CDR3 DNA: TGTGCCAGCAGCGAACCCGGGACTAGCGGAGTCTACGAGCAGTACTTC. This translates into CASSEPGTSGVYEQYF.

The chain carries TRBV3-1 (or the pseudogene TRBV3-2) and TRBJ2-7; D possibly corresponds to TRBD2 (6 bases). This CDR3 spans 16 amino acids. With 0 bases removed from V and 4 bases from J, the gap between germline ends came to 16 bases. Germline loops: CDR1 LGHDT, CDR2 YNNKEL (reference sequence). The CDR3 region has the DNA TGTGCCAGCAGCCAAGATCGAACGGGGGACCTGTACGAGCAGTACTTC. Its protein product is CASSQDRTGDLYEQYF.

V is TRBV7-9 and J is TRBJ2-7; the D gene is possibly TRBD2 (6 bases). Germline V gene lookup returns CDR1 SEHNR and CDR2 FQNEAQ (reference sequence). Trimming took 5 bases from V and 1 from J, leaving 27 bases between them. The CDR3 contains 19 residues. CDR3 loop: CASSTTRGVIKGESYEQYF. In DNA, the CDR3 is TGTGCCAGCAGCACCACCCGCGGGGTAATCAAAGGGGAATCCTACGAGCAGTACTTC. The complete variable domain, with remaining parts taken from reference TRBV7-9 and TRBJ2-7, reads DTGVSQNPRHKITKRGQNVTFRCDPISEHNRLYWYRQTLGQGPEFLTYFQNEAQLEKSRLLSDRFSAERPKGSFSTLEIQRTEQGDSAMYLCASSTTRGVIKGESYEQYFGPGTRLTVT.

This clone came up once. V is TRBV5-4 and J is TRBJ2-1; 7 bases agree with TRBD2. The V and J ends lost 4 bases and 7 bases, in that order; junction bases with no gene match: 8. The germline V gene has CDR1 SGHNT and CDR2 YYREEE (reference sequence). This CDR3 has 14 residues. CDR3 loop: CASSRSGAGNEQFF. The CDR3 DNA reads TGTGCCAGCAGCAGGAGCGGGGCGGGTAATGAGCAGTTCTTC. The full variable domain, completed using reference TRBV5-4 and TRBJ2-1, is ETGVTQSPTHLIKTRGQQVTLRCSSQSGHNTVSWYQQALGQGPQFIFQYYREEENGRGNFPPRFSGLQFPNYSSELNVNALELDDSALYLCASSRSGAGNEQFFGPGTRLTVL.

The chain joins TRBV19 to TRBJ1-1, with D possibly TRBD1 on 5 matching bases. Deletions cut 9 bases from V and 1 base from J, with 12 bases between. The germline CDR1 and CDR2 sequences are LNHDA and SQIVND (reference sequence). This CDR3 has 13 residues. CDR3: CASMDTPNTEAFF. In DNA form, the CDR3 reads TGTGCCAGCATGGACACCCCGAACACTGAAGCTTTCTTT.

The chain uses TRBV6-5 and TRBJ2-7; a possible D gene is TRBD2 (7 bases). Trimming shortened V by 5 bases and J by 2 bases, and 16 bases separated the two germline ends. Germline lookup yields CDR1 MNHEY and CDR2 SVGAGI. This CDR3 spans 15 amino acids. CDR3 sequence reads: CASSLGGTQAYEQYF. In DNA, the CDR3 is TGTGCCAGCAGTCTGGGGGGGACACAAGCCTACGAGCAGTACTTC.

The J gene is TRBJ2-5, the V gene TRBV4-1, with a tentative D call TRBD1 (6 bases). The CDR3 extends over 18 amino acids. Between the trimmed V and J ends, which lost 3 bases and 2 bases, there was a span of 22 bases. Germline-derived CDR1 and CDR2 are MGHRA and YSYEKL. The CDR3 spells CASSHGMGAGLLQETQYF. The CDR3 DNA reads TGCGCCAGCAGCCATGGGATGGGGGCGGGCCTTCTTCAAGAGACCCAGTACTTC.

The sample holds many counts of this clone. CDR3: CASSPGSAANTIYF. CDR3 sequence (DNA): TGTGCCAGCAGCCCAGGGTCCGCGGCAAACACCATATATTTT. The chain carries TRBV6-5 and TRBJ1-3, with TRBD1 as a possible D gene (5 bases). V lost 6 bases and J 6 bases, leaving 15 bases between the germline ends. The CDR3 spans 14 residues. Looked up from germline, CDR1 is MNHEY and CDR2 is SVGAGI.

The J gene is TRBJ2-1, the V gene TRBV18; TRBD2 aligns across 10 bases. There are 19 residues in the CDR3. With V trimmed by 1 base and J by 0 bases, 9 bases remained unmatched. CDR1 is KGHSH and CDR2 is LQKENI in the germline V gene. The CDR3 coding sequence is TGTGCCAGCTCACCACAACAACTAGCGGGGCCTGGCTCCTACAATGAGCAGTTCTTC. Translation: CASSPQQLAGPGSYNEQFF.

This rearrangement joins TRBV30 to TRBJ1-5; TRBD1 matches at 10 bases. V trimming: 2 bases; J trimming: 7 bases; junction bases outside the gene matches: 5. The CDR3 runs to 14 residues. Germline V gene sequence: CDR1 GTSNPN, CDR2 SVGIG (reference sequence). The CDR3 sequence: CAWSLGTGEQPQHF. Here the CDR3 DNA reads TGTGCCTGGAGTCTTGGGACAGGGGAACAGCCCCAGCATTTT.

The CDR3 region is CASSTQVPNSGNTIYF. In DNA form, the CDR3 reads TGTGCCAGCAGCACACAGGTACCGAACTCTGGAAACACCATATATTTT. The chain joins TRBV7-2 to TRBJ1-3; a possible D gene is TRBD1 (5 bases). This CDR3 is 16 amino acids long. Trimming cost V 5 bases and J 0 bases, with 14 bases left between them. Germline V gene data show CDR1 as SGHTA and CDR2 as FQGNSA.

V and J are TRBV6-5 and TRBJ1-1; 9 nucleotides agree with TRBD1. The CDR3 sequence is 14 residues long. Germline V gives CDR1 MNHEY, CDR2 SVGAGI. Germline trimming cut 6 bases from V and 4 bases from J; bases unmatched to any gene: 6. DNA of the CDR3: TGTGCCAGCAGGCGGGACAGGGCGATCACTGAAGCTTTCTTT. Protein sequence: CASRRDRAITEAFF.